Listed below are T cell receptor beta chains from one sample, sequenced in a study of blood T cell repertoires in COVID-19. TCRdb's copy holds only in-frame clones and misses some; the assay was immunoSEQ multiplex PCR. The sample lists under 200,000 clones, just under 80% seen once, with around 6.3% in the top ten. Material for sequencing was peripheral blood. The receptor source for this set is a man in his sixties or seventies with active or convalescent COVID-19. CDR3s include the opening cysteine and the closing phenylalanine or tryptophan. D genes are given only for firm matches. Size tells how often a clone was seen (once, few, many) or the class of an expanded clone, and some rows leave it out.

v_call,d_call,j_call,clone_size,cdr3_nt,cdr3_aa
TRBV30,-,TRBJ1-1,-,TGTGCCTGGAGTTTGTCAGGGAATACGGCTTTCTTT,CAWSLSGNTAFF
TRBV3-1/TRBV3-2,TRBD2,TRBJ2-1,-,TGTGCCAGCAGCCGGGGTAGCGGGGGAAACAATGAGCAGTTCTTC,CASSRGSGGNNEQFF
TRBV19,-,TRBJ1-3,-,TGTGCCAGTAGTAACCCGACAGCCTCTGGAAACACCATATATTTT,CASSNPTASGNTIYF
TRBV2,-,TRBJ2-7,few,TGTGCCAGCAGTCCCCCAGGGGCGCAGGAGCAGTACTTC,CASSPPGAQEQYF
TRBV12-3/TRBV12-4,-,TRBJ2-7,-,TGTGCCAGCTCCCAGGGATTGAGGGAGCAGTACTTC,CASSQGLREQYF
TRBV6-6,TRBD1,TRBJ2-7,-,TGTGCCAGCAGTCCTACCAGGGGGTCATCCTACGAGCAGTACTTC,CASSPTRGSSYEQYF
TRBV6-5,-,TRBJ1-6,-,TGTGCCAGTAAGAGGCCGGCAGCCTATAATTCACCCCTCCACTTT,CASKRPAAYNSPLHF
TRBV12-3/TRBV12-4,-,TRBJ1-2,-,TGTGCCAGCAGTCGAAGGGTGGGAGATGGCTACACCTTC,CASSRRVGDGYTF
TRBV19,TRBD1,TRBJ2-7,-,TGTGCCAGTAGTCTACAGGGGCGACTCCACGAGCAGTACTTC,CASSLQGRLHEQYF
TRBV19,TRBD1,TRBJ1-4,-,TGTGCCAGTAGCCTTGGGACAGTTGAAAAACTGTTTTTT,CASSLGTVEKLFF
TRBV11-2,-,TRBJ2-7,-,TGTGCCAGCAGCTTCTTGTATTCGTTGGAGCAGTACTTC,CASSFLYSLEQYF
TRBV6-2/TRBV6-3,-,TRBJ1-5,-,TGTGCCAGCAGCCCTCGTGGGGAGTATAGCAATCAGCCCCAGCATTTT,CASSPRGEYSNQPQHF
TRBV30,-,TRBJ1-1,-,TGTGCCTGGAGTGTAAGTTGGACAGTGAACACTGAAGCTTTCTTT,CAWSVSWTVNTEAFF
TRBV2,-,TRBJ1-2,-,TGTGCCAGCAGTGAATTGGGGACTTATGGCTACACCTTC,CASSELGTYGYTF
TRBV18,TRBD2,TRBJ2-3,-,TGTGCCAGCTCACCTGGGGACTACGGCAGCACAGATACGCAGTATTTT,CASSPGDYGSTDTQYF
TRBV15,-,TRBJ2-5,-,TGTGCCACCAGCAGAGATCGGGTCGAGGTGGAGACCCAGTACTTC,CATSRDRVEVETQYF
TRBV25-1,TRBD2,TRBJ2-1,-,TGTGCCAGCAGTGAACCATTAGCGGGAGTGAGGAATGAGCAGTTCTTC,CASSEPLAGVRNEQFF
TRBV4-3,TRBD1,TRBJ1-3,-,TGCGCCAGCAGCCCGACAGGGGGTGGAAACACCATATATTTT,CASSPTGGGNTIYF
TRBV2,-,TRBJ2-1,-,TGTGCCAGCAGCGCCGTCGGTACCAATGAGCAGTTCTTC,CASSAVGTNEQFF
TRBV7-3,-,TRBJ1-1,once,TGTGCCAGCAGCTCCCAGCCCGGGGATAACACTGAAGCTTTCTTT,CASSSQPGDNTEAFF
TRBV6-5,TRBD1,TRBJ1-2,-,TGTGCCAGCGGACGTTCAGGGGGCTATTTCTATGGCTACACCTTC,CASGRSGGYFYGYTF
TRBV28,-,TRBJ2-5,-,TGTGCCAGCAGTTTTGGAGGGGTTCAGACCCAGTACTTC,CASSFGGVQTQYF
TRBV7-2,TRBD1,TRBJ1-4,-,TGTGCCGGGGGGGGACAGGTAGGAGAAAAACTGTTTTTT,CAGGGQVGEKLFF
TRBV12-3/TRBV12-4,-,TRBJ1-2,few,TGTGCCAGCAGTTTCACCAGACAAGAGGGCTACACCTTC,CASSFTRQEGYTF
TRBV18,-,TRBJ2-7,-,TGTGCCAGCTCACCCATAAACGGGACTGCTTACGAGCAGTACTTC,CASSPINGTAYEQYF
TRBV5-4,-,TRBJ2-5,-,TGTGCCTTTAAATCCCGGCAAGAGACCCAGTACTTC,CAFKSRQETQYF
TRBV5-6,TRBD2,TRBJ2-1,-,TGTGCCAGCAGCTTGGAGGGACTAGCGGGGGCCCGAGTCAATGAGCAGTTCTTC,CASSLEGLAGARVNEQFF
TRBV2,-,TRBJ2-4,-,TGTGCCAGCAGTGGGGCTAGGGGGGGCGGAAACATTCAGTACTTC,CASSGARGGGNIQYF
TRBV30,TRBD2,TRBJ2-3,-,TGTGCCTGGAGCTCCCGGACTAGCAGGGATACGCAGTATTTT,CAWSSRTSRDTQYF
TRBV7-8,-,TRBJ1-3,-,TGTGCCAGCAGCCCCGCGGCCACTAGCTCTGGAAACACCATATATTTT,CASSPAATSSGNTIYF
TRBV6-2/TRBV6-3,-,TRBJ1-1,-,TGTGCCAGCAGTTACTCAGAACCTAGCACCCATGAAGCTTTCTTT,CASSYSEPSTHEAFF
TRBV12-5,TRBD1,TRBJ1-1,-,TGTGCTAGTGCCCCGGGACAGGGGACCCAGGGAGCTTTCTTT,CASAPGQGTQGAFF
TRBV12-3/TRBV12-4,TRBD1,TRBJ1-2,-,TGTGCCAGCAGTCGGGACAGGAACTATGGCTACACCTTC,CASSRDRNYGYTF
TRBV9,-,TRBJ1-2,-,TGTGCCAGCAGCACCCGTGGGAGGCGAGAAGATGGCTACACCTTC,CASSTRGRREDGYTF
TRBV7-9,TRBD1,TRBJ1-2,once,TGTGCCAGCAGCACGGGGACAGCTTTCGGCTATGGCTACACCTTC,CASSTGTAFGYGYTF
TRBV15,TRBD1,TRBJ2-2,-,TGTGCCACCAGCGGGGACAGGGGACACACCGGGGAGCTGTTTTTT,CATSGDRGHTGELFF
TRBV5-1,-,TRBJ2-3,-,TGCGCCAGCAGCTTGGCCGGGGGTGGCACAGATACGCAGTATTTT,CASSLAGGGTDTQYF
TRBV30,-,TRBJ2-7,-,TGTGCCTGGAGTCCATCGGGTGGCTACGAGCAGTACTTC,CAWSPSGGYEQYF
TRBV9,-,TRBJ2-2,few,TGTGCCAGCAGCGTAGAGTTCAGTACCGGGGAGCTGTTTTTT,CASSVEFSTGELFF
TRBV25-1,TRBD1,TRBJ1-2,-,TGTGCCAGCAGTGGGGTAGGCAGGGGGCTTAACTATGGCTACACCTTC,CASSGVGRGLNYGYTF
TRBV2,-,TRBJ1-1,-,TGTGCCAGCAGTGACTCGTACACTGAAGCTTTCTTT,CASSDSYTEAFF